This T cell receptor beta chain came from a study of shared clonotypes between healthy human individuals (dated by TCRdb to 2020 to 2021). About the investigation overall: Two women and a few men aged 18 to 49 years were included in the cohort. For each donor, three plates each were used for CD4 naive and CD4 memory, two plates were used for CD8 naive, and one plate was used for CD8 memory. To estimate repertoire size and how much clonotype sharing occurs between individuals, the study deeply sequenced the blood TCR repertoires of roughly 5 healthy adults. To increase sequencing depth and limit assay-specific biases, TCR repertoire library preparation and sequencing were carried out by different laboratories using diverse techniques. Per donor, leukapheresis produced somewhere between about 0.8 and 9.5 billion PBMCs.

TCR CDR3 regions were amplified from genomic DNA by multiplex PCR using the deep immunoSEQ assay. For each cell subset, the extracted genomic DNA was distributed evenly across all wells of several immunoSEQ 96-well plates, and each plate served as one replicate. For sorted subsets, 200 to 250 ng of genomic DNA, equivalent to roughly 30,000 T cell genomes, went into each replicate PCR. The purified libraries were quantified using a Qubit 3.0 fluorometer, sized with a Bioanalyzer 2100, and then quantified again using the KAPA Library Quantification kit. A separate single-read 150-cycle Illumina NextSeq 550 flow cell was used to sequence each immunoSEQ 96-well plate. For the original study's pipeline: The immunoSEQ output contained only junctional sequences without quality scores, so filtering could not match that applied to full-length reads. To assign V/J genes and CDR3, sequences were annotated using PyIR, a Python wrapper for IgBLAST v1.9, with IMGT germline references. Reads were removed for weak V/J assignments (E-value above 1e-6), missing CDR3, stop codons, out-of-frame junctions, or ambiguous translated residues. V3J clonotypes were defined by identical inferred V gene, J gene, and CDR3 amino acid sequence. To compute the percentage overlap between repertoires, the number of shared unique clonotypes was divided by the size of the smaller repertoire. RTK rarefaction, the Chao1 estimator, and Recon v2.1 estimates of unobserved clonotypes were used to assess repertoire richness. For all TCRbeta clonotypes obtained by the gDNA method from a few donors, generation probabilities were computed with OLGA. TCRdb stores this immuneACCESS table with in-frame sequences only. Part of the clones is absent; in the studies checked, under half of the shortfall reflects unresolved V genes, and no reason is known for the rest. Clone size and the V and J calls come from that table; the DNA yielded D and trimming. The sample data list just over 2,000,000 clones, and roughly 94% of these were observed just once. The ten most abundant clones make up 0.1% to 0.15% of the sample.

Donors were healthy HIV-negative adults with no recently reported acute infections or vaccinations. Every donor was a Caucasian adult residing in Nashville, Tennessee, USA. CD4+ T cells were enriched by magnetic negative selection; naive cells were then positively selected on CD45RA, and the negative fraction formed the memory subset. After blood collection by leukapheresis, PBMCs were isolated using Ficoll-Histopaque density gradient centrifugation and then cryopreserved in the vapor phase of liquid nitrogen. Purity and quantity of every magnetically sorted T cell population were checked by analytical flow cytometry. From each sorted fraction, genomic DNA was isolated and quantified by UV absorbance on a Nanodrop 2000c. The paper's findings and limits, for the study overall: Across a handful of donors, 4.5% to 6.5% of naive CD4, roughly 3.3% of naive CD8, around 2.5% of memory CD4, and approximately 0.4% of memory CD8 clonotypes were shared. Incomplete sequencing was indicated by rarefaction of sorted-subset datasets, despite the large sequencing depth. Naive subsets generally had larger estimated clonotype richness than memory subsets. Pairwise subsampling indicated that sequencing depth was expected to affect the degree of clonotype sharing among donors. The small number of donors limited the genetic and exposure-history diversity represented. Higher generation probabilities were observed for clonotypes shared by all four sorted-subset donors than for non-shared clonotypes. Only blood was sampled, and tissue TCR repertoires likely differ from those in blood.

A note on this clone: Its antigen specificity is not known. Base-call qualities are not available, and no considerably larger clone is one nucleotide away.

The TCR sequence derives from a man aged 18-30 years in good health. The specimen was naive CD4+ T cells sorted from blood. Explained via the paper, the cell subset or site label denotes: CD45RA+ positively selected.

The DNA sequence is TGTGCCAGCAGCCCCCGGACAGGGGGATTCTCAACTAATGAAAAACTGTTTTTT. This translates into CASSPRTGGFSTNEKLFF. The receptor chain draws on TRBV7-2 and TRBJ1-4, with 10 bases aligning to TRBD1. Here V drops 5 bases and J drops 0 bases, and the junction holds 9 bases not matched to any gene. As encoded in the germline V gene, CDR1 is SGHTA while CDR2 is FQGNSA. Taken from cysteine to phenylalanine, the CDR3 has 18 residues. This entry keeps only the CDR3 DNA: 54 bases, framed from base 1. Here the CDR3 is joined to the reference TRBV7-2 and TRBJ1-4 genes, and the full variable domain is: GAGVSQSPSNKVTEKGKDVELRCDPISGHTALYWYRQSLGQGLEFLIYFQGNSAPDKSGLPSDRFSAERTGGSVSTLTIQRTQQEDSAVYLCASSPRTGGFSTNEKLFFGSGTQLSVL.